This T cell receptor beta chain was sequenced for a study of blood T cell repertoires in COVID-19. Study context: Some COVID-19 samples were acute and others convalescent; all came from the United States, Italy and Spain. In each case, the material was cDNA or gDNA derived from T cells, B-cell-depleted T cells, or PBMCs.

Only in-frame clones appear in the TCRdb table, and some are missing; sequencing was by immunoSEQ multiplex PCR. Altogether approximately 23,000 clones are present, 90% being singletons, with the ten largest covering approximately 2.6%. Sequenced input: peripheral blood. The source is an older man with acute or convalescent COVID-19.

CDR3 loop: CASSLTGGVTEAFF. The DNA for the CDR3 is TGTGCCAGCAGTTTAACAGGGGGAGTCACTGAAGCTTTCTTT. The J gene is TRBJ1-1, the V gene TRBV28; 8 bases agree with TRBD1. The CDR3 extends over 14 amino acids. V lost 2 bases to trimming and J lost 4 bases; unmatched junction nucleotides: 3. From germline, CDR1 is MDHEN and CDR2 SYDVKM.